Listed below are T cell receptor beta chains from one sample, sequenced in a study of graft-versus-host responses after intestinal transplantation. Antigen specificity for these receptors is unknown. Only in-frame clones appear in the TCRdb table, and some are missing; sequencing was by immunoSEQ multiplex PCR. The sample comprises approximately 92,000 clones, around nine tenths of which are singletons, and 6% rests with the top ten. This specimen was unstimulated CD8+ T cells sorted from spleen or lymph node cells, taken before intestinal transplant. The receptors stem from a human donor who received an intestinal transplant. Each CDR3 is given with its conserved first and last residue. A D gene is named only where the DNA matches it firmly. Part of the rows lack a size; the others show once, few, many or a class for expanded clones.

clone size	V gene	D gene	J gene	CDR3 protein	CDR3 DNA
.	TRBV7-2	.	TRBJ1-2	CASSLALGLAYGYTF	TGTGCCAGCAGCTTAGCGCTGGGGTTGGCCTATGGCTACACCTTC
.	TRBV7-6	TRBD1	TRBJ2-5	CASSTGTGTQETQYF	TGTGCCAGCAGCACCGGGACAGGCACCCAAGAGACCCAGTACTTC
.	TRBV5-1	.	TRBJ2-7	CASGYKSSDRYEQYF	TGCGCCAGCGGATACAAATCTAGCGACCGCTACGAGCAGTACTTC
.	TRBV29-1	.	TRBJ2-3	CSVPPGPPDTQYF	TGCAGCGTCCCCCCGGGCCCCCCGGATACGCAGTATTTT
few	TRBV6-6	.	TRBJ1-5	CASSGMTVVNQPQHF	TGTGCCAGCAGTGGAATGACAGTGGTCAATCAGCCCCAGCATTTT
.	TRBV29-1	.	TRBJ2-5	CSVVVLGYQETQYF	TGCAGCGTTGTAGTTTTGGGTTACCAAGAGACCCAGTACTTC
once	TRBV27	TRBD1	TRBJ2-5	CASLGQGAETQYF	TGTGCCAGCTTGGGACAGGGGGCCGAGACCCAGTACTTC
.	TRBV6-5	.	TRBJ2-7	CASSYSISYEQYF	TGTGCCAGCAGTTACTCGATCTCCTACGAGCAGTACTTC
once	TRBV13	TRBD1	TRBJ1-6	CASSARDRINSPLHF	TGTGCCAGCAGCGCAAGGGACAGGATTAATTCACCCCTCCACTTT
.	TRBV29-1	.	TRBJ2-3	CSVEGGRGLSTDTQYF	TGCAGCGTTGAAGGGGGGAGGGGGCTTAGCACAGATACGCAGTATTTT
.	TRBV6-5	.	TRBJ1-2	CASSLQPFNYGYTF	TGTGCCAGCAGTTTACAGCCCTTTAACTATGGCTACACCTTC
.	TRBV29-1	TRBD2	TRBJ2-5	CSVVTGGEQYF	TGCAGCGTTGTGACGGGGGGGGAGCAGTACTTC
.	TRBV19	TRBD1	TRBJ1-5	CASSVSTGENQPQHF	TGTGCCAGTAGTGTAAGTACAGGGGAGAATCAGCCCCAGCATTTT
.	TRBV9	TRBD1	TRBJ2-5	CASSVAQGAGETQYF	TGTGCCAGCAGCGTAGCCCAGGGGGCGGGAGAGACCCAGTACTTC
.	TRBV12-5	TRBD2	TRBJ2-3	CASGLKGLAADTQYF	TGTGCTAGTGGTTTGAAGGGACTAGCGGCAGATACGCAGTATTTT
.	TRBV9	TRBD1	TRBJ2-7	CASSDGDRGIYEQYF	TGTGCCAGCAGCGATGGGGACAGGGGAATTTACGAGCAGTACTTC
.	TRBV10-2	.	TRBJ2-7	CASSELGPLGEQYF	TGCGCCAGCAGTGAACTAGGGCCCCTCGGCGAGCAGTACTTC
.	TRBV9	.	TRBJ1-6	CASSVGAVGNSPLHF	TGTGCCAGCAGCGTAGGTGCGGTTGGGAATTCACCCCTCCACTTT
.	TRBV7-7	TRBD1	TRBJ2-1	CASRNRGNEQFF	TGTGCCAGCAGAAACAGGGGAAATGAGCAGTTCTTC
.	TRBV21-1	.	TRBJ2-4	CASSKDTGRIILAKNIQYF	TGTGCCAGCAGCAAAGACACGGGGCGGATTATACTAGCCAAAAACATTCAGTACTTC
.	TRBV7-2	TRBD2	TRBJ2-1	CASSDGLAAYNEQFF	TGTGCCAGCAGCGACGGACTAGCGGCTTACAATGAGCAGTTCTTC
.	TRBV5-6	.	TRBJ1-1	CASSLAGPHMDTEAFF	TGTGCCAGCAGCTTGGCAGGACCACACATGGACACTGAAGCTTTCTTT